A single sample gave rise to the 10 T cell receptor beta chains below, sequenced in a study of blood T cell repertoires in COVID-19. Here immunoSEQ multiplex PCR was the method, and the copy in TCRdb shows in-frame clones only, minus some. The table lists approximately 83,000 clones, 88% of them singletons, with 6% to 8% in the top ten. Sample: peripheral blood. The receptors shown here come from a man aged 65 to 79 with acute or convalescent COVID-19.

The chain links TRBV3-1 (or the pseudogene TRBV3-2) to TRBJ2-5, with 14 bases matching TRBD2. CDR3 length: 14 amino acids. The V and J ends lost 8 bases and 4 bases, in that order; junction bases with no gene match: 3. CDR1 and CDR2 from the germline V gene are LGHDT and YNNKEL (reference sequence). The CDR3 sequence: CASRLAGGRETQYF. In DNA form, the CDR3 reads TGTGCCAGCCGACTAGCGGGGGGGCGAGAGACCCAGTACTTC.

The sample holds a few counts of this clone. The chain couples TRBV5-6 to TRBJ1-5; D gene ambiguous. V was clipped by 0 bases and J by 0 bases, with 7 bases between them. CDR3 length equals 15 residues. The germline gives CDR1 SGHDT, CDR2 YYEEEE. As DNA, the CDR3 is TGTGCCAGCAGCTTGGGGGCATATAGCAATCAGCCCCAGCATTTT. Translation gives CASSLGAYSNQPQHF.

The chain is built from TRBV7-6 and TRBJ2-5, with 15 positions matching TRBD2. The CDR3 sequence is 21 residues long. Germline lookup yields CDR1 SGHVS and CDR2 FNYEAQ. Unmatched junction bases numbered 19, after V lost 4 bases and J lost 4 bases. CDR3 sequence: CASSSGDGLAGGRGYRETQYF. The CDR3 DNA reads TGTGCCAGCAGCTCCGGAGACGGACTAGCGGGGGGGAGAGGATATCGAGAGACCCAGTACTTC.

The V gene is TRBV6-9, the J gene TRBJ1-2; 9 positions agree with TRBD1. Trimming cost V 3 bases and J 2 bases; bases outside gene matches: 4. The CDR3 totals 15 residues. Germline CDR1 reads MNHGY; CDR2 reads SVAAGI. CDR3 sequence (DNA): TGTGCCAGCAGTTACCGACAGGGGGAAAACTATGGCTACACCTTC. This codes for CASSYRQGENYGYTF.

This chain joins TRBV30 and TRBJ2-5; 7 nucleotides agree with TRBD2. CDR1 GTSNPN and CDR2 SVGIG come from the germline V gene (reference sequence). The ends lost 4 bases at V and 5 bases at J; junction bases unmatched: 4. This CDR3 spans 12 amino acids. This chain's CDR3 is CAWKSGAETQYF. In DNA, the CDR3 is TGTGCCTGGAAAAGCGGGGCCGAGACCCAGTACTTC. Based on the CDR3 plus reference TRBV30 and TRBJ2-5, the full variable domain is SQTIHQWPATLVQPVGSPLSLECTVEGTSNPNLYWYRQAAGRGLQLLFYSVGIGQISSEVPQNLSASRPQDRQFILSSKKLLLSDSGFYLCAWKSGAETQYFGPGTRLLVL.

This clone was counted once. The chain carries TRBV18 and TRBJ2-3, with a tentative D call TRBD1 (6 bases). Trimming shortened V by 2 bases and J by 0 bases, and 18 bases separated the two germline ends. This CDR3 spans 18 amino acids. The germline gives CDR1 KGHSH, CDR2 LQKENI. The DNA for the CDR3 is TGTGCCAGCTCACCATATTTGGGCCCTCAGGGGAGCACAGATACGCAGTATTTT. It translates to CASSPYLGPQGSTDTQYF.

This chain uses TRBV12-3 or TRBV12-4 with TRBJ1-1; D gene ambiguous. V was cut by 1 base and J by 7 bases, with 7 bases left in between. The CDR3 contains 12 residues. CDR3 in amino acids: CASSLVTSEAFF. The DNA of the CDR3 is TGTGCCAGCAGTTTAGTTACGAGTGAAGCTTTCTTT.

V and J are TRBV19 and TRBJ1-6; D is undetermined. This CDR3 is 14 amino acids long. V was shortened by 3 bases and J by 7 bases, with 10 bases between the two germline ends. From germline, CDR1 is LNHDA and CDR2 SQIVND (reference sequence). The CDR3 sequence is CASSMSGVNSPLHF. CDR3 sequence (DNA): TGTGCCAGTAGTATGAGCGGAGTCAATTCACCCCTCCACTTT.

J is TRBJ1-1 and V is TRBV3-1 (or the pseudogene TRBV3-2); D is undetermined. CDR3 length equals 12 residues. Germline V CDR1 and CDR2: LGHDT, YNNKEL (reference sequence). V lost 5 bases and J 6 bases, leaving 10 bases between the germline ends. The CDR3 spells CASSGDKSEAFF. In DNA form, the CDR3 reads TGTGCCAGCAGCGGTGACAAATCTGAAGCTTTCTTT.

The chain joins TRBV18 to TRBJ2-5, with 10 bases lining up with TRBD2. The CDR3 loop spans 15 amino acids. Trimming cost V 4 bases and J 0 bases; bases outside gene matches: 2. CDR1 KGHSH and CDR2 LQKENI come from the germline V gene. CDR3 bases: TGTGCCAGCTCACTAGCGGGGGGAAACCAAGAGACCCAGTACTTC. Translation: CASSLAGGNQETQYF.